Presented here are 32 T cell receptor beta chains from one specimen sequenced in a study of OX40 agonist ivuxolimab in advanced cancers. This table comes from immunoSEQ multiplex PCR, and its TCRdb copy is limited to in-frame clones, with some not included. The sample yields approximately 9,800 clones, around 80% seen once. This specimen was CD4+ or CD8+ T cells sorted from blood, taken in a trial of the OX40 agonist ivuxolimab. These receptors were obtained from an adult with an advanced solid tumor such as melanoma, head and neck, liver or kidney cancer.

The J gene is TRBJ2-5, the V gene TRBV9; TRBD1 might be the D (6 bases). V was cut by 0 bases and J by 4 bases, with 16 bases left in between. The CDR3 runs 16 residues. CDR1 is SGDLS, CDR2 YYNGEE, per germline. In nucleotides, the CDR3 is TGTGCCAGCAGCGTAGACCCGGCAGGGGCCGGAGAGACCCAGTACTTC. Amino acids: CASSVDPAGAGETQYF.

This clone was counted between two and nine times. The CDR3 is CASGGNNQPQHF. DNA of the CDR3: TGTGCCAGCGGGGGGAACAATCAGCCCCAGCATTTT. V and J are TRBV28 and TRBJ1-5; D perhaps matches TRBD1 (5 bases). V was clipped by 8 bases and J by 3 bases, with 8 bases between them. This CDR3 is 12 amino acids long. Germline assignment: CDR1 MDHEN and CDR2 SYDVKM.

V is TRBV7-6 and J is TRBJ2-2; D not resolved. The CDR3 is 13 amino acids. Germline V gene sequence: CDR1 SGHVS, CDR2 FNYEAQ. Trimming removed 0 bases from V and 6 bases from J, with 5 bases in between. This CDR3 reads CASSLASAGELFF. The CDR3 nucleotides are TGTGCCAGCAGCTTAGCTTCCGCCGGGGAGCTGTTTTTT. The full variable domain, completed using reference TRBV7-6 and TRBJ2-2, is GAGVSQSPRYKVTKRGQDVALRCDPISGHVSLYWYRQALGQGPEFLTYFNYEAQQDKSGLPNDRFSAERPEGSISTLTIQRTEQRDSAMYRCASSLASAGELFFGEGSRLTVL.

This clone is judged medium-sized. The CDR3, as DNA: TGCGCCAGCAGCTCCTCCTGGGTGGATGAGCAGTTCTTC. Translation gives CASSSSWVDEQFF. J is TRBJ2-1 and V is TRBV4-1; D call uncertain. In germline, CDR1 is MGHRA, CDR2 YSYEKL. This CDR3 is 13 amino acids long. V lost 5 bases to trimming and J lost 8 bases, with 13 bases between them.

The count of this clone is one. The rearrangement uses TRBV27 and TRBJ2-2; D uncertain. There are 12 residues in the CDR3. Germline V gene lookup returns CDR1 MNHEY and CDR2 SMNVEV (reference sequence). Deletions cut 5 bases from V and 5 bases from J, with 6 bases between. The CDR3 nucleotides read TGTGCCAGCAGTACCCTTACCGGGGAGCTGTTTTTT. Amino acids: CASSTLTGELFF.

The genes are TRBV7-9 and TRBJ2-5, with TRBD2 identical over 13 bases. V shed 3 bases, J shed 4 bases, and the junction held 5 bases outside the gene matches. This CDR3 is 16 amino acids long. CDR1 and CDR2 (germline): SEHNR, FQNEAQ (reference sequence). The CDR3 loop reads CASSLRLAGGGETQYF. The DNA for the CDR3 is TGTGCCAGCAGCTTGAGACTAGCGGGAGGCGGAGAGACCCAGTACTTC.

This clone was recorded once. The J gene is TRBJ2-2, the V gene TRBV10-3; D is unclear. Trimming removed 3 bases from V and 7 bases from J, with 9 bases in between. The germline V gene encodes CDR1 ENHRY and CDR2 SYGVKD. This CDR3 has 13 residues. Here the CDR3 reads CAISDGISGELFF. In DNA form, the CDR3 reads TGTGCCATCAGTGATGGAATTAGCGGGGAGCTGTTTTTT.

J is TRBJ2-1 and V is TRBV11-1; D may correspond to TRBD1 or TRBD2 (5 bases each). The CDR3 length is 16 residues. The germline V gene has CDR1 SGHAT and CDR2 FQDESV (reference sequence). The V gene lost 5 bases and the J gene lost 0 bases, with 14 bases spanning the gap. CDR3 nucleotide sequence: TGTGCCAGCAGCCCTAGTGGGGGTGGCTCCTACAATGAGCAGTTCTTC. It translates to CASSPSGGGSYNEQFF.

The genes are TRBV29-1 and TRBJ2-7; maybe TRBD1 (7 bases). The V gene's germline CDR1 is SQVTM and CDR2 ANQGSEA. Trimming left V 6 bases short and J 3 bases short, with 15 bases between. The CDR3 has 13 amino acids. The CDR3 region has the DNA TGCAGCGTCTCTTCCAGGGGGGACTACGAGCAGTACTTC. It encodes CSVSSRGDYEQYF.

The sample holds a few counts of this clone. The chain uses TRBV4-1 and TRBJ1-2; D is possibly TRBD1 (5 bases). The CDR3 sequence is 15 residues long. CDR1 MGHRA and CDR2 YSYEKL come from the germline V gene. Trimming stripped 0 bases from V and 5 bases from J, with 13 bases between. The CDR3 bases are TGCGCCAGCAGCCAAGAAGCGGCGGACACTTATGGCTACACCTTC. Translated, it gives CASSQEAADTYGYTF.

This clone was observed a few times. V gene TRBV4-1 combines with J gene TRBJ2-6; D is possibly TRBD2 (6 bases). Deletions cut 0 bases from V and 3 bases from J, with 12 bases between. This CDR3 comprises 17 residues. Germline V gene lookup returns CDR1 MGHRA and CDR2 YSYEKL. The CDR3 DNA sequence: TGCGCCAGCAGCCAAGAGGCGGGGAACTATGGGGCCAACGTCCTGACTTTC. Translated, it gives CASSQEAGNYGANVLTF.

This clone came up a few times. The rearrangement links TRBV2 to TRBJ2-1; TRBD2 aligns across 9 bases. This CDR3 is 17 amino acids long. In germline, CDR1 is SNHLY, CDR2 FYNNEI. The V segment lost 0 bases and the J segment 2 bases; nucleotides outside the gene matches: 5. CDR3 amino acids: CASSEAEAGGPYNEQFF. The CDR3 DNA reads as TGTGCCAGCAGTGAAGCAGAAGCGGGAGGCCCCTACAATGAGCAGTTCTTC.

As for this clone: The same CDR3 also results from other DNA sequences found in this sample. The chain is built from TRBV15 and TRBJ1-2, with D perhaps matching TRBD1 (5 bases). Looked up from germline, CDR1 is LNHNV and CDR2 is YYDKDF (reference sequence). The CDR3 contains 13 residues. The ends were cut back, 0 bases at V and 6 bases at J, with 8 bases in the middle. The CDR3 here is CATSRDRANGYTF. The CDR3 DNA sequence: TGTGCCACCAGCAGAGACAGGGCTAATGGCTACACCTTC.

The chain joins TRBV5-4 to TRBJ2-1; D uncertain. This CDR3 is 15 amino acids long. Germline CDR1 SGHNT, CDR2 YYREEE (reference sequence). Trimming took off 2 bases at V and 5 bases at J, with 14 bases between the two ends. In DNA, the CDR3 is TGTGCCAGCAGCTTCGGGCAGCTCAAGAACAATGAGCAGTTCTTC. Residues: CASSFGQLKNNEQFF.

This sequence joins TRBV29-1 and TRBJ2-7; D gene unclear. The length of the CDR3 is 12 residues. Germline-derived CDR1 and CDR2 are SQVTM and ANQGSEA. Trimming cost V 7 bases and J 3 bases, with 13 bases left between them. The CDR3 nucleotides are TGCAGCGCCGGAACAAGTATCTACGAGCAGTACTTC. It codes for CSAGTSIYEQYF.

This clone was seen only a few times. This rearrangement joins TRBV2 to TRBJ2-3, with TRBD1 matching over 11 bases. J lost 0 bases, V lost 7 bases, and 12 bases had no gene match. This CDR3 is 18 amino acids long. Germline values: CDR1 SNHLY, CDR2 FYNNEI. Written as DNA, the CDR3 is TGTGCCAGCAATTCGGACAGGGGGCGGTTCACTAGCACAGATACGCAGTATTTT. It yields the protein CASNSDRGRFTSTDTQYF.

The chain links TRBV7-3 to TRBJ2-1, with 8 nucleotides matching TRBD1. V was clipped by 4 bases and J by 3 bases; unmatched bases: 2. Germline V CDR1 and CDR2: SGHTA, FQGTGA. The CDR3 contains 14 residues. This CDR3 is CASSSGQGYNEQFF. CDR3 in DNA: TGTGCCAGCAGCTCTGGACAGGGCTACAATGAGCAGTTCTTC. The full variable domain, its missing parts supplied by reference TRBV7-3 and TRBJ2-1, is GAGVSQTPSNKVTEKGKYVELRCDPISGHTALYWYRQSLGQGPEFLIYFQGTGAADDSGLPNDRFFAVRPEGSVSTLKIQRTERGDSAVYLCASSSGQGYNEQFFGPGTRLTVL.

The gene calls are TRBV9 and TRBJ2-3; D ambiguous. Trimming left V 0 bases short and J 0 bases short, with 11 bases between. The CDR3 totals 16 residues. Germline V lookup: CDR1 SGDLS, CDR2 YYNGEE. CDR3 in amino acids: CASSVGGGSSTDTQYF. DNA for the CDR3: TGTGCCAGCAGCGTAGGAGGCGGATCTAGCACAGATACGCAGTATTTT.

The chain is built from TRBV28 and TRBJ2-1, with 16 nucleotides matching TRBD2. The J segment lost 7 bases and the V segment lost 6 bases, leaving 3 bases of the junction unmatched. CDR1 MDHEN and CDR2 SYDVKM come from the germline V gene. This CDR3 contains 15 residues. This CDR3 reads CASSGTSGRANEQFF. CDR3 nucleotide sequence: TGTGCCAGCAGCGGGACTAGCGGGAGGGCTAATGAGCAGTTCTTC.

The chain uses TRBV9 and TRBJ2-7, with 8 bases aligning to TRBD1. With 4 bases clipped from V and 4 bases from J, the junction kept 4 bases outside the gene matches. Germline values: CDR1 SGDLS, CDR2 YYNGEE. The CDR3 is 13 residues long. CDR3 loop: CASSPRQGYEQYF. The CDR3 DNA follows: TGTGCCAGCAGCCCCCGACAGGGGTACGAGCAGTACTTC.

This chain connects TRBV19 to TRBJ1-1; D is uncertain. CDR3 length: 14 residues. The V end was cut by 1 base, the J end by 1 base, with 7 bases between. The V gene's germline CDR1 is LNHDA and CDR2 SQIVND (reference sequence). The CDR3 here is CASSIAGSNTEAFF. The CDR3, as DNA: TGTGCCAGTAGTATAGCAGGCTCGAACACTGAAGCTTTCTTT.

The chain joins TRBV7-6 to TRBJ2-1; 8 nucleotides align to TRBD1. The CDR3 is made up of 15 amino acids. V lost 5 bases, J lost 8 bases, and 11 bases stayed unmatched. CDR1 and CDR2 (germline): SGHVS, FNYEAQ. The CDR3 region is CASSATTGVADEQFF. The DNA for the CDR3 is TGTGCCAGCAGCGCCACGACAGGGGTAGCAGATGAGCAGTTCTTC.

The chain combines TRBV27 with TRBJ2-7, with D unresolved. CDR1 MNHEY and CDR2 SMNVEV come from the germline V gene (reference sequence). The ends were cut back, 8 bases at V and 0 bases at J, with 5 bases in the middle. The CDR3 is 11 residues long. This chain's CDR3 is CASWDSYEQYF. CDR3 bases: TGTGCCAGCTGGGACTCCTACGAGCAGTACTTC.

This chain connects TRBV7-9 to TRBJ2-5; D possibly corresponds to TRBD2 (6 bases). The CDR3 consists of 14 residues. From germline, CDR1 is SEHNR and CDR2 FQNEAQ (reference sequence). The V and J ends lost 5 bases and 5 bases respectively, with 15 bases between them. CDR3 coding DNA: TGTGCCAGCAGCCGGGACTCAATGCTTGAGACCCAGTACTTC. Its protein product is CASSRDSMLETQYF. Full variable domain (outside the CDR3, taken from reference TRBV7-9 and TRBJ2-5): DTGVSQNPRHKITKRGQNVTFRCDPISEHNRLYWYRQTLGQGPEFLTYFQNEAQLEKSRLLSDRFSAERPKGSFSTLEIQRTEQGDSAMYLCASSRDSMLETQYFGPGTRLLVL.

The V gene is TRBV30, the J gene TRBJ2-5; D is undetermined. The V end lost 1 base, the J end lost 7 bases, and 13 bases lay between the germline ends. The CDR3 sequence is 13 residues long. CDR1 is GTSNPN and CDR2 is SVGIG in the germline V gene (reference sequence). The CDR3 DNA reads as TGTGCCTGGAGTGGGGTGGGCCCCCGGACCCAGTACTTC. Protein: CAWSGVGPRTQYF. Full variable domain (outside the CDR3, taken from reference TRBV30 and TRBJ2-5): SQTIHQWPATLVQPVGSPLSLECTVEGTSNPNLYWYRQAAGRGLQLLFYSVGIGQISSEVPQNLSASRPQDRQFILSSKKLLLSDSGFYLCAWSGVGPRTQYFGPGTRLLVL.

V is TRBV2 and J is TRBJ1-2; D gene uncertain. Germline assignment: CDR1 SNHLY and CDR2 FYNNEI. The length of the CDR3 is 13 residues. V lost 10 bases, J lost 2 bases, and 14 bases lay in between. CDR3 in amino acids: CAITSTENYGYTF. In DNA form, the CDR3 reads TGTGCCATTACCTCAACAGAGAACTATGGCTACACCTTC. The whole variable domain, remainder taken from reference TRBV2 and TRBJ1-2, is EPEVTQTPSHQVTQMGQEVILRCVPISNHLYFYWYRQILGQKVEFLVSFYNNEISEKSEIFDDQFSVERPDGSNFTLKIRSTKLEDSAMYFCAITSTENYGYTFGSGTRLTVV.

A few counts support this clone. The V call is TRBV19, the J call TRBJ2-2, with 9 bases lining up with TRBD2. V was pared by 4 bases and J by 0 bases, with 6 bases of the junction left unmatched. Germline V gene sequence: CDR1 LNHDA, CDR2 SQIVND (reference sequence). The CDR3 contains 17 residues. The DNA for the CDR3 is TGTGCCAGTAGTAACCGACTAGCGGAGACGAACACCGGGGAGCTGTTTTTT. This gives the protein CASSNRLAETNTGELFF.

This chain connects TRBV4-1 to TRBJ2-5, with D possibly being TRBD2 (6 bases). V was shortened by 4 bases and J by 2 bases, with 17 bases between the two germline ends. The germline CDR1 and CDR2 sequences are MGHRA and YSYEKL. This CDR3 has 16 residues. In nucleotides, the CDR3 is TGCGCCAGCAGCCGGAGTCGGCAGGGAGGTCAAGAGACCCAGTACTTC. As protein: CASSRSRQGGQETQYF.

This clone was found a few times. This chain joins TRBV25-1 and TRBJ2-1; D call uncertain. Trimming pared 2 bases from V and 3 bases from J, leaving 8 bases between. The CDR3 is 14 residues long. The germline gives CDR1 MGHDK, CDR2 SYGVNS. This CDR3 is CASSERGYYNEQFF. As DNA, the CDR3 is TGTGCCAGCAGTGAACGCGGATACTACAATGAGCAGTTCTTC.

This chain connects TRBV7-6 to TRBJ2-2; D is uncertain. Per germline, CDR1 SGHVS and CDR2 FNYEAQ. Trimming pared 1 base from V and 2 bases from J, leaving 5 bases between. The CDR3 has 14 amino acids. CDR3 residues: CASSLGVNTGELFF. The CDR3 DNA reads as TGTGCCAGCAGCTTAGGGGTAAACACCGGGGAGCTGTTTTTT.

CDR3 residues: CSVETGTGISSYEQYF. The DNA for the CDR3 is TGCAGCGTTGAAACGGGGACTGGTATCAGCTCCTACGAGCAGTACTTC. The rearrangement joins TRBV29-1 to TRBJ2-7, with D perhaps matching TRBD2 (6 bases). Germline assignment: CDR1 SQVTM and CDR2 ANQGSEA. The CDR3 loop spans 16 amino acids. V lost 2 bases and J lost 0, with 17 bases in between.

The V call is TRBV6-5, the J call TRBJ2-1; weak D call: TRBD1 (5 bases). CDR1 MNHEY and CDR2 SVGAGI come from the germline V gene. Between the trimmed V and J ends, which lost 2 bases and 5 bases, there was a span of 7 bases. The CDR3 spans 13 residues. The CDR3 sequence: CASSYGADNEQFF. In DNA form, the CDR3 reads TGTGCCAGCAGTTACGGGGCAGACAATGAGCAGTTCTTC.